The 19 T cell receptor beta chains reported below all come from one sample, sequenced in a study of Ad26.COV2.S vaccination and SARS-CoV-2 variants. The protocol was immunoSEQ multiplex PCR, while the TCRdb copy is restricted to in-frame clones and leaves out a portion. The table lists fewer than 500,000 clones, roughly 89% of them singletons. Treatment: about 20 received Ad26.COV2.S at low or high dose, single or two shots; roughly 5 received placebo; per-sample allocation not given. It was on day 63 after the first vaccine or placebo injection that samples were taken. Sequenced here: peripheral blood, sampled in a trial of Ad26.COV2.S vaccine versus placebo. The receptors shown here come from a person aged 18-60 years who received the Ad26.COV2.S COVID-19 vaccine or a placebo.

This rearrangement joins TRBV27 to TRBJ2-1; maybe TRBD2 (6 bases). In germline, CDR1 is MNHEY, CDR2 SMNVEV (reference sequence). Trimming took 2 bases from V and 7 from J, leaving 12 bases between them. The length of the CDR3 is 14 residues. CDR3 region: CASSLIAGRNEQFF. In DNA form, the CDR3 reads TGTGCCAGCAGTTTAATTGCGGGGAGGAATGAGCAGTTCTTC.

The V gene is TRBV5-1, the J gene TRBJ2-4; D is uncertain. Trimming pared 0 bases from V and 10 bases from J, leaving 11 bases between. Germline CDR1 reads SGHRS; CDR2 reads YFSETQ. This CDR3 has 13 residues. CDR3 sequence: CASSLVFGSIQYF. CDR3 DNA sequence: TGCGCCAGCAGCTTGGTATTCGGATCAATTCAGTACTTC.

CDR3 DNA: TGTGCCAGCAGCCGCAGATCGGGACAGGGGTATGGCTACACCTTC. This sequence encodes CASSRRSGQGYGYTF. The chain combines TRBV11-3 with TRBJ1-2; 10 bases agree with TRBD1. With V trimmed by 5 bases and J by 5 bases, 8 bases remained unmatched. Germline CDR1 reads SGHNT; CDR2 reads YENEEA. This CDR3 spans 15 amino acids.

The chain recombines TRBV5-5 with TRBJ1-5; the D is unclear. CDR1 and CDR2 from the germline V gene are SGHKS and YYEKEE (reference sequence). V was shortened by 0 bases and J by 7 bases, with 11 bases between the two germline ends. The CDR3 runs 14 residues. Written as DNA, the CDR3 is TGTGCCAGCAGCTTGGCCGCGGGCTACCAGCCCCAGCATTTT. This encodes CASSLAAGYQPQHF.

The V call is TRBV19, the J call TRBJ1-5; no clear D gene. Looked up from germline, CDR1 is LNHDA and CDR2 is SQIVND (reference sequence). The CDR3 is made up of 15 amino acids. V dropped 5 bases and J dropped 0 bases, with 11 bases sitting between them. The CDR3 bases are TGTGCCAGTAGTCTAGGGCAAACTAGCAATCAGCCCCAGCATTTT. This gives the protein CASSLGQTSNQPQHF.

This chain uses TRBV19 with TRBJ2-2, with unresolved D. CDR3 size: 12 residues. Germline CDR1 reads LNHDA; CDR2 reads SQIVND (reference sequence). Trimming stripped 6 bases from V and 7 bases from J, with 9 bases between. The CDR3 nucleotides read TGTGCCAGTAGGCGGTGGAGCGGGGAGCTGTTTTTT. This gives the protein CASRRWSGELFF.

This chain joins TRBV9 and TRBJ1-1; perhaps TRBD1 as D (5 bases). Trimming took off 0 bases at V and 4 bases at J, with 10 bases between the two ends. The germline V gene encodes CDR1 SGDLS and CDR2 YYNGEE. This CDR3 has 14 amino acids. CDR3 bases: TGTGCCAGCAGCGTAGAAGGACAATCCACTGAAGCTTTCTTT. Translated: CASSVEGQSTEAFF.

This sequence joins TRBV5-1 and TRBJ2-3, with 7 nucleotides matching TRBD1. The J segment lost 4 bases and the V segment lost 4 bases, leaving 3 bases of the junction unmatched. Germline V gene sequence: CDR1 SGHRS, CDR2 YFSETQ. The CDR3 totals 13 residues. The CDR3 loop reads CASSTGQADTQYF. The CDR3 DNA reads TGCGCCAGCAGCACTGGACAGGCAGATACGCAGTATTTT.

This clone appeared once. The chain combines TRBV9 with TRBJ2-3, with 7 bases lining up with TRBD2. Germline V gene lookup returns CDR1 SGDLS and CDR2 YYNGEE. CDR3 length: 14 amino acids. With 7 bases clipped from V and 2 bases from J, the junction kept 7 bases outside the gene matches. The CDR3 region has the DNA TGTGCCAGCTCGACGAGGGACTACACAGATACGCAGTATTTT. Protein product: CASSTRDYTDTQYF.

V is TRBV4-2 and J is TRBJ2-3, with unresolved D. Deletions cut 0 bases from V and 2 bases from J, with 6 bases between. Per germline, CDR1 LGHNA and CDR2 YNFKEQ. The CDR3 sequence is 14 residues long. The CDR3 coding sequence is TGTGCCAGCAGCCAAGAACTTAACACAGATACGCAGTATTTT. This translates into CASSQELNTDTQYF.

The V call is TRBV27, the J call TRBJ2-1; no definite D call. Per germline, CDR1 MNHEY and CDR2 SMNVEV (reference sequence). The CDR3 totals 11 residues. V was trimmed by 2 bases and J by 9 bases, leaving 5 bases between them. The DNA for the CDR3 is TGTGCCAGCAGTTTAGGTATTGAGCAGTTCTTC. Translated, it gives CASSLGIEQFF.

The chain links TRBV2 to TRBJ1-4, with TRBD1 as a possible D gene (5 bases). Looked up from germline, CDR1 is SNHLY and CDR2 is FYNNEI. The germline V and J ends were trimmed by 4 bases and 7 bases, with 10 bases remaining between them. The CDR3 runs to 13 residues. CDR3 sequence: CASSGAGSEKLFF. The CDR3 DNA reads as TGTGCCAGCAGTGGCGCAGGGAGTGAAAAACTGTTTTTT.

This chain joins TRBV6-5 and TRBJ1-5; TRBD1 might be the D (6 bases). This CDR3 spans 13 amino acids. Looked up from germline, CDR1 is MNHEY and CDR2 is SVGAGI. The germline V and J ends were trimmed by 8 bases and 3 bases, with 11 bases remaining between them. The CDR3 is CASAGQINQPQHF. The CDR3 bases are TGTGCCAGCGCGGGACAAATCAATCAGCCCCAGCATTTT.

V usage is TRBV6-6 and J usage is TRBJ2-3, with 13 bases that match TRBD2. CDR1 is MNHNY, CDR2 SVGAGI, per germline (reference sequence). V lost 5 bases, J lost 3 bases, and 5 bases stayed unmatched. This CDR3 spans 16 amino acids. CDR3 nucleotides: TGTGCCAGCAGTCTTGGACTAGCGGGAGTTACAGATACGCAGTATTTT. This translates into CASSLGLAGVTDTQYF.

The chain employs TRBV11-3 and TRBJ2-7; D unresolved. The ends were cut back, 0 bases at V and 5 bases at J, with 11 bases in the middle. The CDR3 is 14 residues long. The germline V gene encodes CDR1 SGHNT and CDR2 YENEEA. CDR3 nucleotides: TGTGCCAGCAGCTTAGATGGGAAAGGGAACGAGCAGTACGTC. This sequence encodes CASSLDGKGNEQYV.

The DNA for the CDR3 is TGTGCCAGCAGTTATGATACCAATGAGCAGTTCTTC. It translates to CASSYDTNEQFF. The chain links TRBV6-2 or TRBV6-3 to TRBJ2-1, with unresolved D. CDR1 MNHEY and CDR2 SVGEGT come from the germline V gene. The CDR3 extends over 12 amino acids. With 3 bases removed from V and 6 bases from J, the gap between germline ends came to 6 bases.

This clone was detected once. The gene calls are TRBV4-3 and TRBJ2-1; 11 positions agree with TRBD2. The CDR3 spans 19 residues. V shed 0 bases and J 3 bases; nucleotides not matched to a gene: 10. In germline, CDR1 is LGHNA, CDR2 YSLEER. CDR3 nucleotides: TGCGCCAGCAGCCAAGATCTTATACGGGGACTAGCGGACTACAATGAGCAGTTCTTC. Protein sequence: CASSQDLIRGLADYNEQFF.

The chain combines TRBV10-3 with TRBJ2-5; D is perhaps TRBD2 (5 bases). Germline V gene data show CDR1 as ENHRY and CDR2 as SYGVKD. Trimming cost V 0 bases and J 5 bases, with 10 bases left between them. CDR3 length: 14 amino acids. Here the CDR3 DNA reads TGTGCCATCAGTGAGTCTCGGACGGGGGAGACCCAGTACTTC. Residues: CAISESRTGETQYF.

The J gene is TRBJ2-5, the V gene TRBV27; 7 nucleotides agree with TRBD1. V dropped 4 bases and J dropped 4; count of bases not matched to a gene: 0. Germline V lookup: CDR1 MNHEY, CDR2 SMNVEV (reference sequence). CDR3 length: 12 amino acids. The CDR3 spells CASSYRGETQYF. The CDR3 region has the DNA TGTGCCAGCAGTTACAGGGGAGAGACCCAGTACTTC.